The sequence of this T cell receptor beta chain was determined in a study of naive and memory T cell subsets. The library had UMIs added by 3' ligation of an oligonucleotide to TCR cDNA. Four PCR rounds used nested alpha and beta constant region primers plus the SP2 primer. TCRdb processed the 5' RACE reads anew with MiXCR; each CDR3 protein has one entry. Of roughly 48,000 distinct CDR3 sequences detected, about 4.4% appear once; the ten largest clones hold approximately 0.84%. The table lists this clonotype with many counts. The ends were cut back, 3 bases at V and 7 bases at J, with 12 bases in the middle. The CDR3 has 13 residues. Germline assignment: CDR1 LGHNA and CDR2 YNFKEQ.

V and J are TRBV4-2 and TRBJ1-1; D possibly corresponds to TRBD1 (5 bases). This receptor was taken from a female donor in good health. The CDR3 nucleotides read TGTGCCAGCAGCCAGCTGGGACGGGATGAAGCTTTCTTT. Protein sequence: CASSQLGRDEAFF.